This T cell receptor (beta chain) was captured in a study of response to subunit inactivated influenza vaccine. Whole-study findings and limits: With each seasonal influenza vaccination, the authors suggested, few new T cells are recruited.

A note on this clonotype: What it binds is not known.

This CDR3 has 12 residues. The ends were cut back, 8 bases at V and 2 bases at J, with 10 bases in the middle. Germline V gene data show CDR1 as SEHNR and CDR2 as FQNEAQ (reference sequence). TCRdb independently ran MiXCR on the RT-PCR reads; one entry per CDR3 protein. The sample carries 560,000 or so distinct CDR3 sequences, less than 10% recorded once. The specimen was PBMCs from blood, collected about 23 months after vaccination. The source is a man aged 50-75 years who received an inactivated influenza vaccine. The chain is built from TRBV7-9 and TRBJ2-7; D tentatively fits TRBD1 or TRBD2 (6 bases each). CDR3 in amino acids: CASGRDTYEQYF. DNA of the CDR3: TGTGCCAGCGGGCGGGACACCTACGAGCAGTACTTC.